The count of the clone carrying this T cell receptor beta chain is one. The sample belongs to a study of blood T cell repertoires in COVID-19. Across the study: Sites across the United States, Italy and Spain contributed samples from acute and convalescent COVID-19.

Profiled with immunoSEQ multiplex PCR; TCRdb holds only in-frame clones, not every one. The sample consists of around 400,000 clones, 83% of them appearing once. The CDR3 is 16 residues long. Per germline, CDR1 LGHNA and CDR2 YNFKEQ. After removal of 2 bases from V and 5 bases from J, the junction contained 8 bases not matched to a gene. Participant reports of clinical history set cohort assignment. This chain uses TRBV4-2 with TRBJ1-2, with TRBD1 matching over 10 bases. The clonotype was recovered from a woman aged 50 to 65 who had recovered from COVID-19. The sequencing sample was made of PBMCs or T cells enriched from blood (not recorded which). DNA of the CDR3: TGTGCCAGCAGCCAACGGGACAGGGGCACTCCGTATGGCTACACCTTC. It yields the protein CASSQRDRGTPYGYTF.